The entry that follows covers one T cell receptor beta chain sequence. These data originate in a study of cytomegalovirus exposure and HLA in healthy donors. Across the whole study: Some 85 million unique TCRs, all from HLA-typed donors, were included in an early release of the data.

The PCR contained 60 Vbeta and 13 Jbeta primers. Libraries were prepared by immunoSEQ multiplex PCR; TCRdb keeps only in-frame clonotypes and omits some of them. The sample carries about 160,000 clones, around 77% recorded once. CDR1 SNHLY and CDR2 FYNNEI come from the germline V gene. The CDR3 sequence is 14 residues long. The V end was cut by 4 bases, the J end by 0 bases, with 9 bases between. The sequencing input was PBMCs. This clonotype was obtained from a woman aged 25 to 45 in good health and CMV-seronegative. The V call is TRBV2, the J call TRBJ2-5, with D possibly being TRBD1 (6 bases). The CDR3 spells CASSVGGYQETQYF. The CDR3 DNA reads as TGTGCCAGCAGTGTAGGGGGTTACCAAGAGACCCAGTACTTC.